The TCR beta chain under discussion was sequenced for a study of OX40 agonist ivuxolimab in advanced cancers. CDR1 is LNHDA, CDR2 SQIVND, per germline (reference sequence). The CDR3 covers 15 residues. The trim removed 3 bases at V and 3 bases at J, leaving 6 bases unmatched. The method was immunoSEQ multiplex PCR; TCRdb's version includes in-frame clones alone and lacks a portion of them. The sample lists 35,000 to 45,000 clones; around 93% were seen once. This clone was detected only once. The receptor was isolated from an adult with an advanced solid tumor such as melanoma, head and neck, liver or kidney cancer. This chain connects TRBV19 to TRBJ2-7, with 9 bases lining up with TRBD1. The sequenced sample was CD4+ or CD8+ T cells sorted from blood, obtained in a trial of the OX40 agonist ivuxolimab. The CDR3 DNA reads as TGTGCCAGTAGTATGGGGGGGACAGGGTTCTACGAGCAGTACTTC. This gives the protein CASSMGGTGFYEQYF.